This record looks at one TCR beta chain sequence and its context. This sample is drawn from a study of blood T cell repertoires in COVID-19. The wider study: There were acute and convalescent COVID-19 samples, and they came from the United States, Italy and Spain.

This CDR3 comprises 16 residues. J gave up 1 base and V 0 bases, and 1 base lay outside the gene matches. Germline V lookup: CDR1 LGHDT, CDR2 YNNKEL (reference sequence). In the source study's methods: Amplifying reference gene primers gave estimates of nucleated cell counts. TCRdb keeps only in-frame clones here, not all; method: immunoSEQ multiplex PCR. That table is the source of V, J and clone size, and D and trimming were worked out from the DNA. The sample carries 390,000 or so clones, 75% to 90% recorded once. This TCR derives from a man between 18 and 29 years old who had recovered from COVID-19. The chain carries TRBV3-1 (or the pseudogene TRBV3-2) and TRBJ2-3; TRBD1 matches 10 bases. Sequenced: PBMCs or T cells enriched from blood (not recorded which). The CDR3 nucleotides read TGTGCCAGCAGCCAAGATGGGACAGGGGGCACAGATACGCAGTATTTT. Residues: CASSQDGTGGTDTQYF.